The present entry profiles one TCR beta chain with its context. Its antigen is as yet unknown. PCR employed 60 Vbeta and 13 Jbeta primers. Generated by immunoSEQ multiplex PCR, the TCRdb table keeps only in-frame clones and is missing some. The table shows 60,000 to 85,000 clones, with roughly 82% occurring only once. The germline V gene encodes CDR1 SNHLY and CDR2 FYNNEI. The CDR3 length is 16 residues. Germline trimming cut 2 bases from V and 6 bases from J; bases unmatched to any gene: 8. This sample is drawn from a study of cytomegalovirus exposure and HLA in healthy donors. Whole-study results and caveats: Associated with cytomegalovirus, according to the listing, were some 150 TCR beta chains. The authors reported that TCR beta sequences could predict HLA-A and HLA-B alleles. These predictions were accurate for most subjects in the first cohort.

This TCR was recovered from a man between 65 and 79 years old in good health and CMV-seropositive. The sequenced sample was PBMCs. This chain links TRBV2 with TRBJ2-3; 10 nucleotides agree with TRBD2. The CDR3 nucleotides read TGTGCCAGCAGTGAATCGGGGCTAGCGGGAGTGGATACGCAGTATTTT. This codes for CASSESGLAGVDTQYF.